This TCR beta chain emerged from a study of CD8+CD57+ T cells in acquired aplastic anemia. The study, taken as a whole, reports: A significant difference in CD8+ Simpson's diversity between patients and controls was not found.

CDR3 and TCR beta VDJ profiling relied on a genomic DNA template. TCRdb passed the reads through MiXCR, listing each CDR3 protein once. The sample has about 190,000 distinct CDR3 sequences, roughly half seen once. In regard to this clonotype: The antigen is unknown.

The CDR3 covers 14 residues. V was pared by 2 bases and J by 0 bases, with 10 bases between. Per germline, CDR1 GTSNPN and CDR2 SVGIG (reference sequence). This TCR was recovered from a human donor in good health, serving as a control. J is TRBJ1-1 and V is TRBV30; tentatively, D is TRBD1 (6 bases). The material sequenced was sorted CD4+, CD8+, or CD8+CD57+ T cells (not recorded which) from PBMCs. CDR3 sequence: CAWSLGTLNTEAFF. The CDR3 nucleotides are TGTGCCTGGAGTCTTGGGACACTGAACACTGAAGCTTTCTTT.